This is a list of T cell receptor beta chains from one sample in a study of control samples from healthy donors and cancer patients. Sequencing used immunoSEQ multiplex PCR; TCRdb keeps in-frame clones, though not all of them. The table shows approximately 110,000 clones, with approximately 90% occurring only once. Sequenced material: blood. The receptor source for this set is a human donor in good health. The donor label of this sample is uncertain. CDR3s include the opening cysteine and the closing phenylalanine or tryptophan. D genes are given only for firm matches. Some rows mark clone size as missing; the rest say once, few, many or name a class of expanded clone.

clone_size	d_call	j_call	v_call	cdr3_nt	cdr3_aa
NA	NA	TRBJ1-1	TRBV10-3	TGTGCCATCAGTGAACGGGGGCTGAACACTGAAGCTTTCTTT	CAISERGLNTEAFF
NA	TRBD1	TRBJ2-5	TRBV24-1	TGTGCCACCCAATCAAGGGACAGAAAGTTGGAGACCCAGTACTTC	CATQSRDRKLETQYF
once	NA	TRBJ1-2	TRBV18	TGTGCCAGCTCGCCGATAGACAGGTTTGGCTACACCTTC	CASSPIDRFGYTF
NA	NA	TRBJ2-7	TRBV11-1	TGTGCCAGCAGCTTAGGTGGGGGCTACGAGCAGTACTTC	CASSLGGGYEQYF
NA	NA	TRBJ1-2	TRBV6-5	TGTGCCAGCAGCCTCGACAGTCGTGGCTACACCTTC	CASSLDSRGYTF
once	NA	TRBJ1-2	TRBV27	TGTGCCAGCAGTTTATGGGGGAACTATGGCTACACCTTC	CASSLWGNYGYTF
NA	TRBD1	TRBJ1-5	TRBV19	TGTGCCAGTAGTAGCTTCACAGGGGCCAATCAGCCCCAGCATTTT	CASSSFTGANQPQHF
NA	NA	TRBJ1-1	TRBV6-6	TGTGCCAGCAGTTACTCGACGACCTCGGGGTCGGCTGAAGCTTTCTTT	CASSYSTTSGSAEAFF
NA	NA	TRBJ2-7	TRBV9	TGTGCCAGCAGCGTAGCTACTGGTAGGGGCGAGCAGTACTTC	CASSVATGRGEQYF
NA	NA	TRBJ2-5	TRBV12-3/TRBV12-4	TGTGCCAGCAGTTTGCGGGATACAGAGACCCAGTACTTC	CASSLRDTETQYF
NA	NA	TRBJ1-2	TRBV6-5	TGTGCCAGCAGTTACGATGGTGGCTACACCTTC	CASSYDGGYTF
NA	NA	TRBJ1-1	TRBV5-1	TGCGCCAGCAGCTTGACGGTTGAAAGTGAAGCTTTCTTT	CASSLTVESEAFF
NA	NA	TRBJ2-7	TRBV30	TGTGCCTGGAGTGTAGGTTTGGCCTACGAGCAGTACTTC	CAWSVGLAYEQYF
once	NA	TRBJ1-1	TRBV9	TGTGCCAGCAGCGTTCTAGGGGAGGGGTACGAAGCTTTCTTT	CASSVLGEGYEAFF
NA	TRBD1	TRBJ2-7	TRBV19	TGTGCCAGTAGTATGGCGGACAGGGCCGGTTACGAGCAGTACTTC	CASSMADRAGYEQYF
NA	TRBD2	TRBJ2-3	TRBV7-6	TGTGCCAGCAGCCCAAGGCAGTCGGGGGGAGTCACAGATACGCAGTATTTT	CASSPRQSGGVTDTQYF
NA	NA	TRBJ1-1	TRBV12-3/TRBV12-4	TGTGCCAGCAGTTTAAGCAGGGACACTGAAGCTTTCTTT	CASSLSRDTEAFF
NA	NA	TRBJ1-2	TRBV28	TGTGCCAGCTGGCGGATAAACTATGGCTACACCTTC	CASWRINYGYTF
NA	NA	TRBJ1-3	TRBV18	TGTGCCAGCTCACCGGGGTCGTACTCATCTGGAAACACCATATATTTT	CASSPGSYSSGNTIYF
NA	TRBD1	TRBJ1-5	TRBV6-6	TGTGCCAGCAGATCCTTGACAGGGGGTTATCAGCCCCAGCATTTT	CASRSLTGGYQPQHF
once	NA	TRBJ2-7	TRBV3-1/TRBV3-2	TGTGCCAGCAGCCAAGATCCGGGGTTAATCGGAGAGCAGTACTTC	CASSQDPGLIGEQYF
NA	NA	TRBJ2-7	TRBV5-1	TGCGCCAGCAGCTTGGGACAGGCAACCTACGAGCAGTACTTC	CASSLGQATYEQYF
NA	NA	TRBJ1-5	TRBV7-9	TGTGCCAGCAGCGAGAACGGGAATCAGCCCCAGCATTTT	CASSENGNQPQHF
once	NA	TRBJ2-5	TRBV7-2	TGTGCCAGCAGCTTAGAAGGGTCGCCTCTTAACTTC	CASSLEGSPLNF
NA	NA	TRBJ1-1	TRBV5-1	TGCGCCAGCAGCTTGGAGGGGGAGGGCACTGAAGCTTTCTTT	CASSLEGEGTEAFF
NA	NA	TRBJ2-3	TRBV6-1	TGTGCCAGCAGTGAAGAGACGGGGGGCTCATTCACAGATACGCAGTATTTT	CASSEETGGSFTDTQYF
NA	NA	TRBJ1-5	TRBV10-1	TGCGCCAGCCGGAAAGAACTTCCGGGACAAGGGAATCAGCCCCAGCATTTT	CASRKELPGQGNQPQHF
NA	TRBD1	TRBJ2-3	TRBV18	TGTGCCAGCTCACCACCCAGACAGGGCTTCACAGATACGCAGTATTTT	CASSPPRQGFTDTQYF
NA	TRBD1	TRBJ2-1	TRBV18	TGTGCCAGCTCACCGCCGGGACAGGCCTACAATGAGCAGTTCTTC	CASSPPGQAYNEQFF
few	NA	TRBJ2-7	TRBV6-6	TGTGCCAGCAGTTACGGTGGGACACGATACGAGCAGTACTTC	CASSYGGTRYEQYF
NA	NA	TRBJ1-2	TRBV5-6	TGTGCCAGCAGCTTGGGACAGAGTTATGGCTACACCTTC	CASSLGQSYGYTF
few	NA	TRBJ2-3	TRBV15	TGTGCCACCAGCAGAGATACAGATACGCAGTATTTT	CATSRDTDTQYF
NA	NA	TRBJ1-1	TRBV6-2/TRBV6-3	TGTGCCAGCAGTTACGGGCAGTGGAACACTGAAGCTTTCTTT	CASSYGQWNTEAFF
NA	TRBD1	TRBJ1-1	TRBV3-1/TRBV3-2	TGTGCCAGCAGCCATCAGCCGGGACAGACGAACACTGAAGCTTTCTTT	CASSHQPGQTNTEAFF